This T cell receptor (beta chain) was captured in a study of blood T cell repertoires in COVID-19. Study at large: Samples taken during acute and convalescent COVID-19 were collected in the United States, Italy and Spain. T cells, B-cell-depleted T cells, or PBMCs provided the cDNA or gDNA that served as material.

Original handling: Estimates of nucleated cell counts were drawn from the amplification of reference gene primers. Sequencing was performed with immunoSEQ multiplex PCR; in TCRdb, only in-frame clones are kept and a portion is missing. V, J and clone size were drawn from that table, and D and trimming were deduced from the DNA. This table holds around 51,000 clones, 70% to 90% found once. In this sample, this clone turned up once. Germline V gene data show CDR1 as MDHEN and CDR2 as SYDVKM. V was trimmed by 3 bases and J by 1 base, leaving 12 bases between them. The CDR3 length is 15 residues. This chain uses TRBV28 with TRBJ1-2, with D possibly being TRBD1 (5 bases). The sequenced material came from peripheral blood. This receptor was identified in a man at least 80 years old with active COVID-19. CDR3 sequence reads: CASSFRRGGNYGYTF. The CDR3 coding sequence is TGTGCCAGCAGTTTTCGCCGGGGGGGTAACTATGGCTACACCTTC.